The 7 T cell receptor beta chains given below trace back to one sample, sequenced in a study of blood T cells in healthy people across ages. It was with a sample-barcoded 5' primer and a J-beta primer mix that a second PCR of roughly 7 to 12 cycles was run. A single record per CDR3 protein comes from TCRdb applying MiXCR to the 5' RACE reads. Of fewer than 2,000,000 distinct CDR3 sequences listed, about 35% are singletons. Material: blood. These receptors all stem from a woman aged 30 to 39 in good health.

In the case of this clonotype: Sequence at one end of the junction differs from germline and may be a read error. The CDR3 region is CASSYSASGSRDTRYF. The CDR3 region has the DNA TGTGCCAGCAGTTACTCGGCTAGCGGGAGTAGGGATACGCGGTATTTT. The chain links TRBV6-5 to TRBJ2-3; 10 bases match TRBD2. This CDR3 spans 16 amino acids. CDR1 and CDR2 from the germline V gene are MNHEY and SVGAGI.

The chain uses TRBV13 and TRBJ2-2; TRBD2 matches 14 bases. Germline V gives CDR1 PRHDT, CDR2 FYEKMQ (reference sequence). With V trimmed by 5 bases and J by 1 base, 6 bases remained unmatched. This CDR3 contains 18 residues. CDR3 sequence: CASSRLGLAGENTGELFF. For the CDR3, the DNA is TGTGCCAGCAGCCGCTTGGGACTAGCGGGGGAGAACACCGGGGAGCTGTTTTTT.

The gene calls are TRBV20-1 and TRBJ2-4; 9 bases map to TRBD2. The DNA end favors TRBJ2-7, so the J call may be wrong. Germline V gives CDR1 DFQATT, CDR2 SNEGSKA (reference sequence). The CDR3 covers 14 residues. The CDR3 sequence is CSAPERGAGGEQYF. DNA for the CDR3: TGCAGTGCCCCGGAGCGGGGGGCGGGCGGCGAGCAGTACTTC.

This clonotype was counted a few times. The chain is built from TRBV9 and TRBJ2-7; D not certain. Germline CDR1 SGDLS, CDR2 YYNGEE. This CDR3 has 15 amino acids. V lost 0 bases, J lost 1 base, and 11 bases lay in between. CDR3 DNA: TGTGCCAGCAGCGTAGAACCGGTGCAGTCCTACGAGCAGTACTTC. It is translated as CASSVEPVQSYEQYF.

This clonotype has more than one count but fewer than ten. V usage is TRBV4-1 and J usage is TRBJ2-1; D is ambiguous. Per the germline V gene, CDR1 is MGHRA and CDR2 is YSYEKL. Trimming took off 1 base at V and 8 bases at J, with 15 bases between the two ends. CDR3 size: 15 residues. This chain's CDR3 is CASSQGPPPRDEQFF. The CDR3 nucleotides are TGCGCCAGCAGCCAAGGCCCCCCCCCCCGCGATGAGCAGTTCTTC.

This clonotype was detected only a few times. The V call is TRBV15, the J call TRBJ2-7; D gene ambiguous. Trimming stripped 2 bases from V and 6 bases from J, with 8 bases between. Germline V gene sequence: CDR1 LNHNV, CDR2 YYDKDF (reference sequence). This CDR3 contains 12 residues. Written as DNA, the CDR3 is TGTGCCACCAGCAGATTCCCGGGCGAGCAGTACTTC. It specifies CATSRFPGEQYF. The full variable domain, with the rest looked up from reference TRBV15 and TRBJ2-7, is DAMVIQNPRYQVTQFGKPVTLSCSQTLNHNVMYWYQQKSSQAPKLLFHYYDKDFNNEADTPDNFQSRRPNTSFCFLDIRSPGLGDTAMYLCATSRFPGEQYFGPGTRLTVT.

The rearrangement uses TRBV28 and TRBJ1-6, with D perhaps TRBD1 (5 bases). Trimming removed 6 bases at V and 5 bases at J, with 17 bases between. Germline V gene lookup returns CDR1 MDHEN and CDR2 SYDVKM. CDR3 length: 16 amino acids. The CDR3 coding sequence is TGTGCCAGCAGCTCAGGGATTTGGGAGAATAATTCACCCCTCCACTTT. Its translation: CASSSGIWENNSPLHF.